Presented here are 18 T cell receptor beta chains from one specimen sequenced in a study of T cell responses to AZD1222 COVID-19 vaccine. The data were produced by immunoSEQ multiplex PCR, yet TCRdb's version contains in-frame clones alone and is incomplete. The table includes around 170,000 clones, approximately 91% detected once. The sample consisted of peripheral blood, taken on day 0 of AZD1222 vaccination. Every receptor here comes from an adult in good health.

J is TRBJ1-2 and V is TRBV28; possible D gene TRBD1, 5 bases. Germline V gene lookup returns CDR1 MDHEN and CDR2 SYDVKM. The V end lost 3 bases, the J end lost 4 bases, and 12 bases lay between the germline ends. This CDR3 comprises 14 residues. This CDR3 is CASSFGGVSYGYTF. The CDR3 bases are TGTGCCAGCAGTTTTGGGGGGGTTAGCTATGGCTACACCTTC.

This clone was seen a handful of times. The chain employs TRBV3-1 (or the pseudogene TRBV3-2) and TRBJ2-1; perhaps TRBD2 as D (5 bases). V was pared by 1 base and J by 8 bases, with 9 bases between. Germline V CDR1 and CDR2: LGHDT, YNNKEL (reference sequence). The CDR3 consists of 13 residues. CDR3 nucleotides: TGTGCCAGCAGCCAAGGGGGAGTCGATGAGCAGTTCTTC. It yields the protein CASSQGGVDEQFF.

CDR3 sequence reads: CASSDEVTPISETQYF. The CDR3 region has the DNA TGTGCCAGTAGTGACGAGGTTACCCCCATTTCGGAGACCCAGTACTTC. This chain connects TRBV19 to TRBJ2-5; no reliable D call. Trimming removed 5 bases at V and 5 bases at J, with 21 bases between. There are 16 residues in the CDR3. Germline loops: CDR1 LNHDA, CDR2 SQIVND (reference sequence).

The chain combines TRBV18 with TRBJ2-2; D may be TRBD2 (6 bases). Trimming left V 1 base short and J 3 bases short, with 12 bases between. This CDR3 has 16 residues. Germline CDR1 KGHSH, CDR2 LQKENI. The CDR3 sequence: CASSPQRGYHTGELFF. Here the CDR3 DNA reads TGTGCCAGCTCACCACAACGGGGGTACCACACCGGGGAGCTGTTTTTT.

This chain connects TRBV11-2 to TRBJ2-7; maybe TRBD2 (6 bases). This CDR3 spans 15 amino acids. Germline assignment: CDR1 SGHAT and CDR2 FQNNGV. V lost 4 bases, J lost 6 bases, and 19 bases lay in between. The CDR3 loop is CASSSSGTGLPEQYF. The CDR3, as DNA: TGTGCCAGCAGCTCATCCGGGACTGGCCTCCCCGAGCAGTACTTC. The variable domain in full, with the rest retrieved from reference TRBV11-2 and TRBJ2-7, is EAGVAQSPRYKIIEKRQSVAFWCNPISGHATLYWYQQILGQGPKLLIQFQNNGVVDDSQLPKDRFSAERLKGVDSTLKIQPAKLEDSAVYLCASSSSGTGLPEQYFGPGTRLTVT.

CDR3 protein: CASAPTSGSFGHYNEQFF. In DNA, the CDR3 is TGCGCCAGCGCCCCGACTAGCGGGAGTTTCGGGCACTACAATGAGCAGTTCTTC. The chain recombines TRBV4-1 with TRBJ2-1, with 12 bases fitting TRBD2. The CDR3 contains 18 residues. CDR1 and CDR2 (germline): MGHRA, YSYEKL. Germline trimming cut 8 bases from V and 3 bases from J; bases unmatched to any gene: 14.

The V and J genes are TRBV6-7 and TRBJ1-6; D unresolved. TRBV6-7 is annotated as an ORF whose role is uncertain. The V and J ends lost 8 bases and 3 bases respectively, with 17 bases between them. The CDR3 length is 16 residues. The CDR3 here is CASAQVSTNYNSPLHF. The CDR3 bases are TGTGCCAGCGCCCAGGTTTCCACGAACTATAATTCACCCCTCCACTTT.

This clone has only a few counts. The V call is TRBV5-1, the J call TRBJ1-1; maybe TRBD1 (5 bases). The germline V gene has CDR1 SGHRS and CDR2 YFSETQ. The CDR3 runs to 17 residues. V was cut by 1 base and J by 1 base, with 17 bases left in between. The CDR3 DNA reads as TGCGCCAGCAGCTTGACCGGGTGGGCCCAGGGGAACACTGAAGCTTTCTTT. Translated, it gives CASSLTGWAQGNTEAFF.

The chain joins TRBV7-9 to TRBJ1-2, with unresolved D. V was clipped by 0 bases and J by 5 bases, with 10 bases between them. The CDR3 contains 14 residues. Germline V gene data show CDR1 as SEHNR and CDR2 as FQNEAQ (reference sequence). The CDR3: CASSLAGPRYGYTF. CDR3 sequence (DNA): TGTGCCAGCAGCTTAGCAGGACCGAGATATGGCTACACCTTC.

This chain links TRBV7-8 with TRBJ1-5; D not resolved. Germline-derived CDR1 and CDR2 are SGHVS and FQNEAQ. The CDR3 is 13 amino acids. V was trimmed by 1 base and J by 2 bases, leaving 3 bases between them. The CDR3 region is CASSLVRNQPQHF. DNA for the CDR3: TGTGCCAGCAGCTTAGTACGCAATCAGCCCCAGCATTTT.

The chain links TRBV5-4 to TRBJ2-2; 7 bases fit TRBD1. Looked up from germline, CDR1 is SGHNT and CDR2 is YYREEE (reference sequence). After removal of 0 bases from V and 4 bases from J, the junction contained 3 bases not matched to a gene. There are 15 residues in the CDR3. The CDR3: CASSLVAGGTGELFF. As DNA, the CDR3 is TGTGCCAGCAGCTTGGTAGCAGGGGGCACCGGGGAGCTGTTTTTT. The full variable domain, in which reference TRBV5-4 and TRBJ2-2 provide the parts outside the CDR3, is ETGVTQSPTHLIKTRGQQVTLRCSSQSGHNTVSWYQQALGQGPQFIFQYYREEENGRGNFPPRFSGLQFPNYSSELNVNALELDDSALYLCASSLVAGGTGELFFGEGSRLTVL.

In its sample, this clone was seen once. The chain recombines TRBV28 with TRBJ2-5; 8 bases are shared with TRBD2. CDR3 length: 14 amino acids. Germline CDR1 is MDHEN and CDR2 is SYDVKM. V lost 5 bases to trimming and J lost 9 bases; unmatched junction nucleotides: 11. The CDR3 DNA follows: TGTGCCAGCAGTCGGACTAGCCCTAGGAGGGCCCAGTACTTC. It codes for CASSRTSPRRAQYF.

The chain couples TRBV11-2 to TRBJ2-7; 12 bases are shared with TRBD1. Germline CDR1 SGHAT, CDR2 FQNNGV. The trim removed 3 bases at V and 0 bases at J, leaving 3 bases unmatched. This CDR3 region has 16 residues. CDR3 amino acids: CASSLGTGGNSYEQYF. The CDR3 bases are TGTGCCAGCAGCTTGGGGACAGGGGGCAACTCCTACGAGCAGTACTTC.

The V gene is TRBV18, the J gene TRBJ1-2, with D maybe TRBD1 (5 bases). CDR1 is KGHSH, CDR2 LQKENI, per germline. There are 13 residues in the CDR3. Trimming removed 3 bases at V and 7 bases at J, with 12 bases between. DNA for the CDR3: TGTGCCAGCTCACCCCAAGGGGCGGCTGGCTACACCTTC. Amino acid sequence: CASSPQGAAGYTF.

CDR3 residues: CASMGGARGEQYF. In DNA form, the CDR3 reads TGTGCCAGTATGGGAGGGGCCAGAGGCGAGCAGTACTTC. The rearrangement joins TRBV19 to TRBJ2-7, with 7 bases aligning to TRBD2. The germline V gene has CDR1 LNHDA and CDR2 SQIVND (reference sequence). Germline trimming cut 7 bases from V and 6 bases from J; bases unmatched to any gene: 9. This CDR3 spans 13 amino acids.

The genes are TRBV7-2 and TRBJ1-3; D not certain. V was shortened by 1 base and J by 0 bases, with 10 bases between the two germline ends. Germline V lookup: CDR1 SGHTA, CDR2 FQGNSA. The CDR3 loop spans 16 amino acids. In DNA form, the CDR3 reads TGTGCCAGCAGCTTAGTGGGCACTAGCTCTGGAAACACCATATATTTT. Protein product: CASSLVGTSSGNTIYF.

On this clone: A read error may produce the germline difference seen at one junction end. The V and J genes are TRBV10-2 and TRBJ2-2; D unclear. Germline V gives CDR1 WSHSY, CDR2 SAAADI. The CDR3 sequence is 13 residues long. For the CDR3, the DNA is TGCGCCAGCCGTGACTCCCGCACCGGGGAGCTGTTTTTT. This translates into CASRDSRTGELFF.

The chain recombines TRBV29-1 with TRBJ1-1; possible D gene TRBD1, 5 bases. Trimming cost V 6 bases and J 1 base, with 18 bases left between them. CDR1 and CDR2 from the germline V gene are SQVTM and ANQGSEA. This CDR3 comprises 15 residues. Here the CDR3 DNA reads TGCAGCGTCACTGGGGACCCTGGGGGGAACACTGAAGCTTTCTTT. Translating gives CSVTGDPGGNTEAFF. The whole variable domain, filled in from reference TRBV29-1 and TRBJ1-1, reads SAVISQKPSRDICQRGTSLTIQCQVDSQVTMMFWYRQQPGQSLTLIATANQGSEATYESGFVIDKFPISRPNLTFSTLTVSNMSPEDSSIYLCSVTGDPGGNTEAFFGQGTRLTVV.